These 10 T cell receptor beta chains originate from one sample sequenced in a study of blood T cell repertoires in COVID-19. The data were produced by immunoSEQ multiplex PCR, yet TCRdb's version contains in-frame clones alone and is incomplete. Of roughly 400,000 clones listed, around nine tenths were seen once; the top ten hold 1.5% to 2%. Material for sequencing was PBMCs or T cells enriched from blood (not recorded which). All receptors come from a woman aged 25 to 39 who had recovered from COVID-19.

In this sample, this clone turned up once. The chain carries TRBV7-6 and TRBJ1-4, with D possibly TRBD1 on 5 matching bases. From germline, CDR1 is SGHVS and CDR2 FNYEAQ. This CDR3 spans 18 amino acids. V lost 5 bases and J lost 2, with 21 bases in between. The CDR3 region has the DNA TGTGCCAGCAGCGTCTCAGTGTCCAGGGTATTGACTAATGAAAAACTGTTTTTT. It specifies CASSVSVSRVLTNEKLFF.

This chain links TRBV7-7 with TRBJ2-3; no definite D call. This CDR3 is 13 amino acids long. V shed 5 bases and J shed 4 bases, with 10 bases lying between them. The germline gives CDR1 SSHAT, CDR2 FNYEAQ (reference sequence). CDR3: CASSPSPSDTQYF. The CDR3 coding sequence is TGTGCCAGCAGCCCGAGTCCATCAGATACGCAGTATTTT.

The gene calls are TRBV10-3 and TRBJ2-2, with a tentative D call TRBD1 (6 bases). CDR3 length equals 16 residues. Germline V gene data show CDR1 as ENHRY and CDR2 as SYGVKD. V lost 6 bases and J 1 base, leaving 15 bases between the germline ends. The CDR3 reads CAISIEGGQNTGELFF. For the CDR3, the DNA is TGTGCCATCAGCATAGAAGGGGGACAGAACACCGGGGAGCTGTTTTTT.

The chain joins TRBV5-8 to TRBJ1-2; the D is unclear. Trimming removed 2 bases at V and 4 bases at J, with 27 bases between. The CDR3 is 19 residues long. The germline CDR1 and CDR2 sequences are SGHTS and YDEGEE. CDR3 region: CASSFTPAGTVTRLYGYTF. CDR3 nucleotides: TGTGCCAGCAGCTTCACCCCGGCGGGAACAGTCACCCGTCTCTATGGCTACACCTTC.

In DNA form, the CDR3 reads TGTGCCAGCAGCACCACTTTCGAAAACAATCAGCCCCAGCATTTT. This sequence encodes CASSTTFENNQPQHF. This rearrangement joins TRBV9 to TRBJ1-5; D gene unclear. The V gene lost 4 bases and the J gene lost 3 bases, with 14 bases spanning the gap. Germline V CDR1 and CDR2: SGDLS, YYNGEE. This CDR3 contains 15 residues.

The chain joins TRBV28 to TRBJ1-1, with TRBD1 as a possible D gene (6 bases). Trimming took off 8 bases at V and 3 bases at J, with 16 bases between the two ends. The CDR3 totals 14 residues. The V gene's germline CDR1 is MDHEN and CDR2 SYDVKM. The CDR3 region is CASAVGGRYTEAFF. CDR3 DNA sequence: TGTGCCAGCGCCGTGGGGGGGCGTTACACTGAAGCTTTCTTT.

The rearrangement joins TRBV7-8 to TRBJ1-6, with D maybe TRBD1 (5 bases). The germline gives CDR1 SGHVS, CDR2 FQNEAQ. The V gene lost 5 bases and the J gene lost 9 bases, with 29 bases spanning the gap. This CDR3 has 19 residues. In DNA form, the CDR3 reads TGTGCCAGCAGCGAAAACTCCAGACAGCGGGTCCTATCTGGTTCACCCCTCCACTTT. This gives the protein CASSENSRQRVLSGSPLHF.

The genes are TRBV5-1 and TRBJ1-1; TRBD1 is a possible D gene (6 bases). CDR3 length: 14 amino acids. Per the germline V gene, CDR1 is SGHRS and CDR2 is YFSETQ. With 7 bases removed from V and 1 base from J, the gap between germline ends came to 14 bases. The CDR3 loop is CASGRGSGNTEAFF. The CDR3, as DNA: TGCGCCAGCGGAAGGGGGTCGGGGAACACTGAAGCTTTCTTT. Supplemented by reference TRBV5-1 and TRBJ1-1, the full variable domain reads KAGVTQTPRYLIKTRGQQVTLSCSPISGHRSVSWYQQTPGQGLQFLFEYFSETQRNKGNFPGRFSGRQFSNSRSEMNVSTLELGDSALYLCASGRGSGNTEAFFGQGTRLTVV.

This clone was seen once. The chain employs TRBV10-3 and TRBJ2-7, with 10 bases lining up with TRBD2. Germline loops: CDR1 ENHRY, CDR2 SYGVKD. Trimming at V came to 10 bases and at J to 7 bases, leaving 10 bases not matched to a gene. The CDR3 length is 13 residues. The CDR3 sequence is CATQREGQREQYF. In nucleotides, the CDR3 is TGTGCCACCCAGCGGGAGGGCCAACGGGAGCAGTACTTC.

The chain has TRBV9 and TRBJ2-1; TRBD2 aligns across 7 bases. The CDR3 has 14 amino acids. Per the germline V gene, CDR1 is SGDLS and CDR2 is YYNGEE. With V trimmed by 0 bases and J by 7 bases, 4 bases remained unmatched. CDR3 residues: CASSVVASGNEQFF. Written as DNA, the CDR3 is TGTGCCAGCAGCGTAGTTGCTAGCGGAAATGAGCAGTTCTTC.